This T cell receptor beta chain is from a study of molecular identifiers for immune sequencing clone quantification. Study-wide background: Within a replicate experiment, RNA obtained from either around 20,000 or 100,000 naive CD8 cells was divided into five aliquots, and four of those aliquots were then sequenced.

This clonotype came up many times. The V gene lost 9 bases and the J gene lost 4 bases, with 19 bases spanning the gap. Germline V lookup: CDR1 SGHTA, CDR2 FQGNSA. The CDR3 loop spans 14 amino acids. From the PCR reads, TCRdb called clonotypes with MiXCR, one entry per CDR3 protein. The sample records approximately 37,000 distinct CDR3 sequences, 15% to 20% being singletons. Sequencing was performed on naive CD8+ T cells from blood, with Jurkat cell RNA spiked in. Subset given: FACS-sorted CD8+CD4-CCR7+CD45RA+ naive T cells. The sequence derives from a human donor in good health. Some libraries in this study had Jurkat cell RNA spiked in. The V gene is TRBV7-2, the J gene TRBJ2-7; maybe TRBD2 (6 bases). The CDR3 nucleotides are TGTGCCAGTCAGGATAGCGGCCTTAGGTACGAGCAGTACTTC. It translates to CASQDSGLRYEQYF.